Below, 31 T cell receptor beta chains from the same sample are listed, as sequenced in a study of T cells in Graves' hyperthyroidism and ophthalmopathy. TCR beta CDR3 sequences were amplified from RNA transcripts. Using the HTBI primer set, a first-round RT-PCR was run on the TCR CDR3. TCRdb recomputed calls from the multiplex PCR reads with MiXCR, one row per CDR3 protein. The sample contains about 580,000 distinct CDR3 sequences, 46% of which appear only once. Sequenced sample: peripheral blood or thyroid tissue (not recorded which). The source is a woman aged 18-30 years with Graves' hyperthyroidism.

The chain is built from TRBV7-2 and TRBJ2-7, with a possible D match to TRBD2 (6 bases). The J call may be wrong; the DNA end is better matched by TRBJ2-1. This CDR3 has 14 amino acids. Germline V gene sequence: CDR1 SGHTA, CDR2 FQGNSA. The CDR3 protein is CASSSSSSAHEQFF. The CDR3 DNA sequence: TGTGCCAGCAGCTCCTCGTCTAGCGCACATGAGCAGTTCTTC.

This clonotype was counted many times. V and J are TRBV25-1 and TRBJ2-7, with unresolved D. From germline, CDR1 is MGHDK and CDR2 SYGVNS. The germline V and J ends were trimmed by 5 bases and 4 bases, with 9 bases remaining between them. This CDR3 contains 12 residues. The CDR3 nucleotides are TGTGCCAGCAGTCTATTCCCATACGAGCAGTACTTC. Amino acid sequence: CASSLFPYEQYF.

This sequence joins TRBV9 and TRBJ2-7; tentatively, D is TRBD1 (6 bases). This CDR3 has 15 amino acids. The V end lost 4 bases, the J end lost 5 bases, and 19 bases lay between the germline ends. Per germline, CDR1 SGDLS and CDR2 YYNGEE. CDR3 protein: CASSPAARGPHEQYF. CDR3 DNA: TGTGCCAGCAGCCCAGCGGCCAGGGGTCCCCACGAGCAGTACTTC. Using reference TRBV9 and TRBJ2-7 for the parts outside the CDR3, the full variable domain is DSGVTQTPKHLITATGQRVTLRCSPRSGDLSVYWYQQSLDQGLQFLIQYYNGEERAKGNILERFSAQQFPDLHSELNLSSLELGDSALYFCASSPAARGPHEQYFGPGTRLTVT.

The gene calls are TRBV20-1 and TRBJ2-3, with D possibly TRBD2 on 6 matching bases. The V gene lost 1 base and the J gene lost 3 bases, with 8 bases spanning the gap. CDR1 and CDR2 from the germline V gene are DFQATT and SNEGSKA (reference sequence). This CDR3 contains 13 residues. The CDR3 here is CSARGRETDTQYF. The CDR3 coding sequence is TGCAGTGCTAGAGGACGGGAGACAGATACGCAGTATTTT.

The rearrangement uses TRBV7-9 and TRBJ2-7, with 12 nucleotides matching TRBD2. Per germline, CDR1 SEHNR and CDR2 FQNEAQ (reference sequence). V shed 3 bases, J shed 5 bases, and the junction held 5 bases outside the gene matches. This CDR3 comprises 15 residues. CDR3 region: CASSLMTSGSHEQYF. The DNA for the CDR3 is TGTGCCAGCAGCTTGATGACTAGCGGGAGCCACGAGCAGTACTTC.

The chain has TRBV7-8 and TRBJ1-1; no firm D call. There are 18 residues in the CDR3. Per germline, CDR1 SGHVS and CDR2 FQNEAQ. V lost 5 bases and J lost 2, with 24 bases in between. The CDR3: CASSVKPAGGGGNTEAFF. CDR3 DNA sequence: TGTGCCAGCAGCGTCAAACCCGCGGGTGGTGGCGGAAACACTGAAGCTTTCTTT.

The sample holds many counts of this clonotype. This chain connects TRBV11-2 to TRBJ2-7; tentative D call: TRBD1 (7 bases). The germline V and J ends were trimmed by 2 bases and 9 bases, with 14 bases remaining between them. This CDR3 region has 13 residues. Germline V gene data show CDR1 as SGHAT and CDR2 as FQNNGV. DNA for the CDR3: TGTGCCAGCAGCTTATCGGAGGGGGCAGGGCAGTACTTC. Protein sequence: CASSLSEGAGQYF.

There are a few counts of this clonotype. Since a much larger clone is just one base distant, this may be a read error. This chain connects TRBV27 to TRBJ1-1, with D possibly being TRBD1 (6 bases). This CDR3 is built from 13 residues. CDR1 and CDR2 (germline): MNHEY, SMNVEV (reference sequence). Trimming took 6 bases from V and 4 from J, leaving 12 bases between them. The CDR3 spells CASRTGWGTEAFF. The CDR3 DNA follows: TGTGCCAGCAGGACAGGATGGGGCACTGAAGCTTTCTTT.

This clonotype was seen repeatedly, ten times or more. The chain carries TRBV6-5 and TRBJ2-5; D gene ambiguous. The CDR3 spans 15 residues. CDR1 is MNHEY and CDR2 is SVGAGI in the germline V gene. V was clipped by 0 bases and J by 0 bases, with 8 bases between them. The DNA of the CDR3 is TGTGCCAGCAGTTACTCGATGGCATACCAAGAGACCCAGTACTTC. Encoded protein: CASSYSMAYQETQYF.

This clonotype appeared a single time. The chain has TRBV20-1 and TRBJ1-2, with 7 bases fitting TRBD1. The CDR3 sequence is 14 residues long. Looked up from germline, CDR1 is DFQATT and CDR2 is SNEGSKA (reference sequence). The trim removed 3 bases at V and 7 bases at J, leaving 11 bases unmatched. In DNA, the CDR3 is TGCAGTGCTAGCGAGGGGGCTCAGGGGCTTGGCTACACCTTC. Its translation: CSASEGAQGLGYTF.

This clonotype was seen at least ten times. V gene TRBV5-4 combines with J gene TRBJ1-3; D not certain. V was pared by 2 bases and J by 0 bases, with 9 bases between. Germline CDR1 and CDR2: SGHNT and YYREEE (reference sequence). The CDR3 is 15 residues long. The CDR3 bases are TGTGCCAGCAGCTTCGGCCAGACCTCTGGAAACACCATATATTTT. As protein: CASSFGQTSGNTIYF.

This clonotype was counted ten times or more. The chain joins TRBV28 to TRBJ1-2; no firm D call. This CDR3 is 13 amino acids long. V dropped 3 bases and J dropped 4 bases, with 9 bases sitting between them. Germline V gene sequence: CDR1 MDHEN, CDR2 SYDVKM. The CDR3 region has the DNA TGTGCCAGCAGTTTCGGGAGCGGCTATGGCTACACCTTC. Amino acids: CASSFGSGYGYTF.

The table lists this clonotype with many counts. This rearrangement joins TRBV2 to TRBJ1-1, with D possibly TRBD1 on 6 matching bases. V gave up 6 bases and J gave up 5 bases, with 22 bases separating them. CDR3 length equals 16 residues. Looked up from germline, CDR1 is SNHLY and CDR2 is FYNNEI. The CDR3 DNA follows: TGTGCCAGCAGCTCGGGGGGCCGGGCCTGGGGGACTGAAGCTTTCTTT. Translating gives CASSSGGRAWGTEAFF.

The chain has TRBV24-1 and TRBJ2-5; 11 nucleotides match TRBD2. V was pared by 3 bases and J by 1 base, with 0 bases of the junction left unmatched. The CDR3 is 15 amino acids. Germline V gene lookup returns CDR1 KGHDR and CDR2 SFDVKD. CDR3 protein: CATSDTSGSQETQYF. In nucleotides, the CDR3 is TGTGCCACCAGTGATACTAGCGGGAGCCAAGAGACCCAGTACTTC.

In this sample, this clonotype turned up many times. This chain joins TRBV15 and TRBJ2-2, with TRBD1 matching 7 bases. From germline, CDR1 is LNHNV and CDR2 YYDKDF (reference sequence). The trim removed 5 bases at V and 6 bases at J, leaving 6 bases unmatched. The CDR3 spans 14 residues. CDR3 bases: TGTGCCACCAGCTCACAGGGGCCCCCCGGGGAGCTGTTTTTT. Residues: CATSSQGPPGELFF.

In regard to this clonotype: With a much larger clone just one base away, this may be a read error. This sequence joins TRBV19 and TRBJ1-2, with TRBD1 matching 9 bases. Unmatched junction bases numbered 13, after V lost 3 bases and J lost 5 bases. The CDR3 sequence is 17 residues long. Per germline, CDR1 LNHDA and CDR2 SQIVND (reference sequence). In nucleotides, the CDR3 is TGTGCCAGTAGTATTCCAAACGGGGACAGGGTGTATTATGGCTACACCTTC. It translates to CASSIPNGDRVYYGYTF.

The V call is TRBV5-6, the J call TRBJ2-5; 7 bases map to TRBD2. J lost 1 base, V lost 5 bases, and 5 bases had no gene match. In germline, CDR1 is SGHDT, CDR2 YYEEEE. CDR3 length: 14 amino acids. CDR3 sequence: CASRITSVQETQYF. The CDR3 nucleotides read TGTGCCAGCAGAATTACTAGCGTCCAAGAGACCCAGTACTTC.

The CDR3 reads CASSRGDEHATNEKLFF. CDR3 nucleotide sequence: TGTGCCAGCAGCAGGGGGGACGAGCATGCAACTAATGAAAAACTGTTTTTT. The chain links TRBV7-6 to TRBJ1-4; possibly TRBD1 for D (6 bases). Between the trimmed V and J ends, which lost 5 bases and 0 bases, there was a span of 16 bases. CDR1 is SGHVS and CDR2 is FNYEAQ in the germline V gene. The CDR3 contains 17 residues.

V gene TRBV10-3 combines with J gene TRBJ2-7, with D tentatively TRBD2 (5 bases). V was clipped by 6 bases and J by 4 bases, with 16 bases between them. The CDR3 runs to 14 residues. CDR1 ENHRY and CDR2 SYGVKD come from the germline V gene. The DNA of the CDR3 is TGTGCCATCAGAGCTAGCAGCTCCTTATACGAGCAGTACTTC. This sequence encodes CAIRASSSLYEQYF.

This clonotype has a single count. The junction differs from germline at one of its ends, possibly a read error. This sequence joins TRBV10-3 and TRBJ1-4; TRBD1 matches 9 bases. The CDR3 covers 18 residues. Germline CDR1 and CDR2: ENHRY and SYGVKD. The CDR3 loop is CASSPYRGRRSVNEKLFF. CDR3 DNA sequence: TGTGCCAGCAGTCCCTACAGGGGGCGGCGGTCTGTCAATGAAAAACTGTTTTTT.

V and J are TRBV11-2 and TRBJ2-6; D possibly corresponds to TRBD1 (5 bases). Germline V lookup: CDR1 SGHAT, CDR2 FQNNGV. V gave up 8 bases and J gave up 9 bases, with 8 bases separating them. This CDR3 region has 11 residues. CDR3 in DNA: TGTGCCAGCCCCAGGGTCAACGTCCTGACTTTC. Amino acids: CASPRVNVLTF.

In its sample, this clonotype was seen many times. CDR3 sequence reads: CAISDRDRGLPEAFF. Written as DNA, the CDR3 is TGTGCCATCAGTGACCGGGACAGGGGACTACCTGAAGCTTTCTTT. The chain carries TRBV10-3 and TRBJ1-1, with 10 bases identical to TRBD1. V trimming: 3 bases; J trimming: 6 bases; junction bases outside the gene matches: 7. Germline loops: CDR1 ENHRY, CDR2 SYGVKD. This CDR3 contains 15 residues.

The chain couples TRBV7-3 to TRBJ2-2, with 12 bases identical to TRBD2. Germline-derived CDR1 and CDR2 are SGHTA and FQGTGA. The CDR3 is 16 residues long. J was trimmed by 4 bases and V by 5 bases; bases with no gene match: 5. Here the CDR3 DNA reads TGTGCCAGCAGCCTGACTAGCGGGAGCGGCACCGGGGAGCTGTTTTTT. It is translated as CASSLTSGSGTGELFF.

Written as DNA, the CDR3 is TGCAGTGCTAGGCTGGGACTAGCGGGAGGGTTCTTT. Encoded protein: CSARLGLAGGFF. The chain joins TRBV20-1 to TRBJ1-1, with D possibly matching TRBD1 (5 bases). Trimming cost V 3 bases and J 14 bases, with 19 bases left between them. The V gene's germline CDR1 is DFQATT and CDR2 SNEGSKA (reference sequence). CDR3 length equals 12 residues.

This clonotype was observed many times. This chain's CDR3 is CASSWMTSGSTDEQYF. In nucleotides, the CDR3 is TGTGCCAGCAGCTGGATGACTAGCGGGAGTACCGACGAGCAGTACTTC. J is TRBJ2-7 and V is TRBV5-6; 12 nucleotides agree with TRBD2. This CDR3 contains 16 residues. Trimming at V came to 3 bases and at J to 5 bases, leaving 9 bases not matched to a gene. The germline V gene has CDR1 SGHDT and CDR2 YYEEEE.

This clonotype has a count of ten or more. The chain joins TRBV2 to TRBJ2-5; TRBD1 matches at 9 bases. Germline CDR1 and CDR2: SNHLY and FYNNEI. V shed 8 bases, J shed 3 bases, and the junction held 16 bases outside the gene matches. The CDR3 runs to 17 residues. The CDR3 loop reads CASQLGAVGTGKETQYF. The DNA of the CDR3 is TGTGCCAGCCAGCTTGGAGCCGTGGGGACAGGGAAAGAGACCCAGTACTTC.

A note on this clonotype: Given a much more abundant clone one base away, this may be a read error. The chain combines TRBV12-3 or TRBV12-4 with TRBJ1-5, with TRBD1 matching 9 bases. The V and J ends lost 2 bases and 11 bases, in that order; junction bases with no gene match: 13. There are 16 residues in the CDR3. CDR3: CASSLMGQGREQSQHF. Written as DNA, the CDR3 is TGTGCCAGCAGTTTAATGGGACAGGGAAGGGAACAGTCCCAGCATTTT.

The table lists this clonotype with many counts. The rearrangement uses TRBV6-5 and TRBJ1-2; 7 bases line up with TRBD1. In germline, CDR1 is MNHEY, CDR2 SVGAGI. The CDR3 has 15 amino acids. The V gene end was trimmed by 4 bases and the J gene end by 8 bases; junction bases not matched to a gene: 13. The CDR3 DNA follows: TGTGCCAGCAGTTCCGGGACAGTCCTAGGCTCCGGCTACACCTTC. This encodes CASSSGTVLGSGYTF.

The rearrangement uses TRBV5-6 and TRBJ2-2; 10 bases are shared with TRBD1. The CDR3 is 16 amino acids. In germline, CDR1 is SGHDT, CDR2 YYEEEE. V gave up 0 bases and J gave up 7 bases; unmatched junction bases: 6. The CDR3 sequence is CASSLGTGGVGGELFF. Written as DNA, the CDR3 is TGTGCCAGCAGCTTGGGGACAGGGGGAGTCGGCGGGGAGCTGTTTTTT.

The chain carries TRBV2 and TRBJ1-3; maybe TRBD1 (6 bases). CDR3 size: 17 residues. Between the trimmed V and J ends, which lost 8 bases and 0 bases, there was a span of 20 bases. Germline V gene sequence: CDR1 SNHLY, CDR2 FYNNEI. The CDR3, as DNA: TGTGCCAGCTCACCACTTACGGGACATAGCTCTGGAAACACCATATATTTT. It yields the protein CASSPLTGHSSGNTIYF.

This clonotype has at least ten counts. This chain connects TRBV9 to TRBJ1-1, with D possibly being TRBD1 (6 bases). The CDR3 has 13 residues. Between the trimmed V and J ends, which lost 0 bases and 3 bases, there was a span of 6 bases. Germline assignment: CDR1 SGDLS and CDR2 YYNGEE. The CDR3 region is CASSVGGHTEAFF. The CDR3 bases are TGTGCCAGCAGCGTAGGGGGGCACACTGAAGCTTTCTTT. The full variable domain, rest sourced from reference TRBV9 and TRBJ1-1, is DSGVTQTPKHLITATGQRVTLRCSPRSGDLSVYWYQQSLDQGLQFLIQYYNGEERAKGNILERFSAQQFPDLHSELNLSSLELGDSALYFCASSVGGHTEAFFGQGTRLTVV.